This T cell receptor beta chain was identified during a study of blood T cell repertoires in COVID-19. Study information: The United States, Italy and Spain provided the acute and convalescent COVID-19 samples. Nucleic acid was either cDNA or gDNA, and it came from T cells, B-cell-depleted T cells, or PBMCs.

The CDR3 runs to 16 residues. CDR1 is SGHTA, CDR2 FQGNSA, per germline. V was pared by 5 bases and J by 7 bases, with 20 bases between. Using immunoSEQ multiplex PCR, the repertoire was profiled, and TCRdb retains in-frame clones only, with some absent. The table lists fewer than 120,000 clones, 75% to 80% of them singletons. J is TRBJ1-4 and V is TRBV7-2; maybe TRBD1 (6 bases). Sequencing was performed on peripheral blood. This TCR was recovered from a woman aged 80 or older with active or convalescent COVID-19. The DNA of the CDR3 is TGTGCCAGCAGCCAACCGACGGGGGGCAGGCGTGAAAAACTGTTTTTT. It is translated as CASSQPTGGRREKLFF.